These 20 T cell receptor beta chains originate from one sample sequenced in a study of radiotherapy plus CTLA-4 blockade in lung cancer. The method was immunoSEQ multiplex PCR; TCRdb's version includes in-frame clones alone and lacks a portion of them. The sample includes around 90,000 clones, around four fifths of them seen just once. Specimen: peripheral blood, collected from a patient treated with radiotherapy plus ipilimumab. The receptors originated from a human donor with non-small cell lung cancer who had stable disease on radiotherapy plus ipilimumab.

The V gene is TRBV27, the J gene TRBJ1-2; 9 bases line up with TRBD1. Trimming cost V 3 bases and J 5 bases; bases outside gene matches: 7. Germline lookup yields CDR1 MNHEY and CDR2 SMNVEV (reference sequence). This CDR3 region has 15 residues. CDR3 region: CASSFPGQGAYGYTF. The CDR3 nucleotides are TGTGCCAGCAGTTTCCCGGGACAGGGCGCTTATGGCTACACCTTC.

This chain joins TRBV7-8 and TRBJ2-2; 10 positions match TRBD1. The CDR3 runs 16 residues. J lost 3 bases, V lost 2 bases, and 3 bases had no gene match. Germline V gene data show CDR1 as SGHVS and CDR2 as FQNEAQ. CDR3 sequence (DNA): TGTGCCAGCAGCTTAAACGGACAGGGGGACACCGGGGAGCTGTTTTTT. It encodes CASSLNGQGDTGELFF.

This clone was detected a few times. The chain links TRBV5-6 to TRBJ1-2; D is uncertain. The germline CDR1 and CDR2 sequences are SGHDT and YYEEEE. The CDR3 is made up of 12 amino acids. The germline V and J ends were trimmed by 5 bases and 2 bases, with 7 bases remaining between them. The CDR3 is CASRDGNYGYTF. CDR3 DNA: TGTGCCAGCAGGGACGGAAACTATGGCTACACCTTC.

The chain employs TRBV5-1 and TRBJ1-2; no clear D. The CDR3 covers 14 residues. Germline CDR1 is SGHRS and CDR2 is YFSETQ. V was clipped by 0 bases and J by 6 bases, with 12 bases between them. CDR3 sequence reads: CASSLVNQIDGYTF. The CDR3 DNA follows: TGCGCCAGCAGCTTGGTGAATCAGATAGATGGCTACACCTTC.

V is TRBV10-2 and J is TRBJ1-5; D may be TRBD1 (5 bases). Per the germline V gene, CDR1 is WSHSY and CDR2 is SAAADI. This CDR3 comprises 16 residues. The V end was cut by 3 bases, the J end by 2 bases, with 14 bases between. The CDR3 sequence is CASSEILGRGNQPQHF. CDR3 sequence (DNA): TGCGCCAGCAGTGAAATATTGGGACGCGGCAATCAGCCCCAGCATTTT.

The CDR3 region is CAWRTERLEKLFF. The DNA for the CDR3 is TGTGCCTGGAGGACAGAACGGCTCGAAAAACTGTTTTTT. The chain carries TRBV30 and TRBJ1-4, with TRBD1 as a possible D gene (5 bases). Trimming left V 3 bases short and J 8 bases short, with 13 bases between. Germline CDR1 and CDR2: GTSNPN and SVGIG (reference sequence). The CDR3 is 13 residues long.

The rearrangement joins TRBV5-1 to TRBJ2-1; TRBD2 aligns across 8 bases. The germline CDR1 and CDR2 sequences are SGHRS and YFSETQ. This CDR3 region has 15 residues. The V and J ends lost 4 bases and 3 bases, in that order; junction bases with no gene match: 6. This CDR3 reads CASSVSGTSYNEQFF. The DNA for the CDR3 is TGCGCCAGCAGCGTCTCCGGGACTAGCTACAATGAGCAGTTCTTC.

The gene calls are TRBV6-6 and TRBJ1-1, with D unclear. Per the germline V gene, CDR1 is MNHNY and CDR2 is SVGAGI (reference sequence). V was pared by 0 bases and J by 6 bases, with 8 bases between. The CDR3 loop spans 13 amino acids. CDR3 protein: CASSYSDQAEAFF. In DNA, the CDR3 is TGTGCCAGCAGTTACTCGGACCAAGCTGAAGCTTTCTTT.

About this clone: This same CDR3 is encoded by further DNA sequences in the sample. The V call is TRBV19, the J call TRBJ2-3; 10 bases agree with TRBD2. V was clipped by 6 bases and J by 6 bases; unmatched bases: 9. Germline loops: CDR1 LNHDA, CDR2 SQIVND (reference sequence). CDR3 length equals 15 residues. For the CDR3, the DNA is TGTGCCAGTAGCTCAGCGGGGGGGCTTACGGATACGCAGTATTTT. It is translated as CASSSAGGLTDTQYF.

The chain employs TRBV28 and TRBJ2-7; the D gene is possibly TRBD1 (6 bases). Trimming cost V 6 bases and J 4 bases, with 13 bases left between them. The CDR3 runs 13 residues. Germline lookup yields CDR1 MDHEN and CDR2 SYDVKM. CDR3 coding DNA: TGTGCCAGCAGCCTGGGACACCTATACGAGCAGTACTTC. This sequence encodes CASSLGHLYEQYF.

On this clone itself: This specimen includes other DNA sequences encoding the same CDR3. V and J are TRBV19 and TRBJ2-5, with no clear D. Between the trimmed V and J ends, which lost 4 bases and 4 bases, there was a span of 7 bases. This CDR3 region has 12 residues. From germline, CDR1 is LNHDA and CDR2 SQIVND (reference sequence). CDR3 nucleotides: TGTGCCAGTAGTAGCGGATTAGAGACCCAGTACTTC. Amino acid sequence: CASSSGLETQYF.

The chain is built from TRBV9 and TRBJ2-3; D remains unclear. Germline-derived CDR1 and CDR2 are SGDLS and YYNGEE. V gave up 6 bases and J gave up 0 bases, with 14 bases separating them. This CDR3 comprises 15 residues. The chain's CDR3 is CASTPRLSSTDTQYF. DNA of the CDR3: TGTGCCAGCACCCCGCGGCTTTCTAGCACAGATACGCAGTATTTT. Full variable domain (missing parts from reference TRBV9 and TRBJ2-3): DSGVTQTPKHLITATGQRVTLRCSPRSGDLSVYWYQQSLDQGLQFLIQYYNGEERAKGNILERFSAQQFPDLHSELNLSSLELGDSALYFCASTPRLSSTDTQYFGPGTRLTVL.

The chain has TRBV11-3 and TRBJ2-3; 8 bases are shared with TRBD2. Germline lookup yields CDR1 SGHNT and CDR2 YENEEA. The CDR3 is made up of 16 amino acids. With V trimmed by 5 bases and J by 7 bases, 14 bases remained unmatched. This CDR3 is CASSLTFRTSFHTQYF. CDR3 nucleotide sequence: TGTGCCAGCAGCCTGACGTTTCGGACTAGCTTTCATACGCAGTATTTT.

The V and J genes are TRBV6-1 and TRBJ2-6; a weak D match, TRBD2 (6 bases). Deletions cut 0 bases from V and 3 bases from J, with 9 bases between. The CDR3 sequence is 16 residues long. CDR1 MNHNS and CDR2 SASEGT come from the germline V gene. The CDR3 nucleotides are TGTGCCAGCAGTGAAGCGTCGGGGGTTGGGGCCAACGTCCTGACTTTC. It translates to CASSEASGVGANVLTF.

This chain connects TRBV15 to TRBJ1-4, with D possibly being TRBD1 (5 bases). The CDR3 has 15 amino acids. The germline CDR1 and CDR2 sequences are LNHNV and YYDKDF (reference sequence). With 3 bases removed from V and 2 bases from J, the gap between germline ends came to 10 bases. The CDR3 region is CATSRAQGTNEKLFF. CDR3 DNA: TGTGCCACCAGCAGGGCCCAGGGTACTAATGAAAAACTGTTTTTT.

The V call is TRBV4-1, the J call TRBJ1-2, with TRBD1 matching over 7 bases. Germline CDR1 MGHRA, CDR2 YSYEKL. V lost 1 base, J lost 5 bases, and 4 bases stayed unmatched. This CDR3 is 14 amino acids long. CDR3 coding DNA: TGCGCCAGCAGCCAAGTGGGACAGCATTATGGCTACACCTTC. Translated: CASSQVGQHYGYTF.

CDR3 sequence: CASSTPIAGVDNEQFF. CDR3 nucleotide sequence: TGTGCCAGCAGTACGCCTATAGCGGGAGTCGACAATGAGCAGTTCTTC. The gene calls are TRBV27 and TRBJ2-1; 9 nucleotides line up with TRBD2. With V trimmed by 5 bases and J by 5 bases, 10 bases remained unmatched. This CDR3 is built from 16 residues. Germline assignment: CDR1 MNHEY and CDR2 SMNVEV (reference sequence).

With regard to this clone: Other DNA sequences in this specimen translate into the identical CDR3. V and J are TRBV9 and TRBJ1-6; the D gene is possibly TRBD1 (5 bases). This CDR3 comprises 14 residues. Trimming pared 0 bases from V and 8 bases from J, leaving 9 bases between. Per germline, CDR1 SGDLS and CDR2 YYNGEE. The CDR3 loop is CASSVAGGDSPLHF. The CDR3 DNA sequence: TGTGCCAGCAGCGTAGCCGGGGGGGATTCACCCCTCCACTTT. The full variable domain, rest sourced from reference TRBV9 and TRBJ1-6, is DSGVTQTPKHLITATGQRVTLRCSPRSGDLSVYWYQQSLDQGLQFLIQYYNGEERAKGNILERFSAQQFPDLHSELNLSSLELGDSALYFCASSVAGGDSPLHFGNGTRLTVT.

V usage is TRBV11-2 and J usage is TRBJ2-3; 13 nucleotides line up with TRBD2. Germline V CDR1 and CDR2: SGHAT, FQNNGV. V gave up 6 bases and J gave up 2 bases; unmatched junction bases: 5. The CDR3 has 16 amino acids. The CDR3 sequence: CASSSGTSGITDTQYF. DNA of the CDR3: TGTGCCAGCAGTTCCGGGACTAGCGGGATCACAGATACGCAGTATTTT.

This rearrangement joins TRBV6-4 to TRBJ2-2; 10 bases are shared with TRBD1. Trimming at V came to 6 bases and at J to 6 bases, leaving 7 bases not matched to a gene. In germline, CDR1 is MRHNA, CDR2 SNTAGT. The CDR3 runs to 15 residues. In nucleotides, the CDR3 is TGTGCCAGCAGAAGGGACAGGGGAATCGCCGGGGAGCTGTTTTTT. Protein sequence: CASRRDRGIAGELFF.